This is a list of T cell receptor beta chains from one sample in a study of Ad26.COV2.S vaccination and SARS-CoV-2 variants. The table came from immunoSEQ multiplex PCR; TCRdb's copy has only in-frame clones and leaves some out. The data show 320,000 or so clones, about 90% seen once. The source material was peripheral blood, sampled in a trial of Ad26.COV2.S vaccine versus placebo. Receptor source: a person aged 18-60 years who received the Ad26.COV2.S COVID-19 vaccine or a placebo. The CDR3 runs from the conserved cysteine through the conserved F or W. A D gene is named only where the DNA matches it firmly. Size is omitted from some rows. Given values are once, few, many or a class for expanded clones.

v_gene	d_gene	abundance	j_gene	CDR3aa	CDR3nt
TRBV6-5	-	-	TRBJ1-1	CASSTTPNTEAFF	TGTGCCAGCAGCACGACCCCGAACACTGAAGCTTTCTTT
TRBV4-1	TRBD1	few	TRBJ1-6	CASSLIPGTENSPLHF	TGCGCCAGCAGCCTTATACCCGGGACAGAGAATTCACCCCTCCACTTT
TRBV4-1	-	-	TRBJ1-1	CASSLFSDPNTEAFF	TGCGCCAGCAGCCTTTTTTCTGATCCTAACACTGAAGCTTTCTTT
TRBV19	TRBD2	-	TRBJ2-5	CASSIGGLAAQETQYF	TGTGCCAGTAGTATAGGGGGCCTAGCGGCACAAGAGACCCAGTACTTC
TRBV6-6	-	-	TRBJ1-3	CASSYSNDASGNTIYF	TGTGCCAGCAGTTATTCCAACGATGCCTCTGGAAACACCATATATTTT
TRBV6-5	-	-	TRBJ1-5	CASSNQPQHF	TGTGCCAGCAGTAACCAGCCCCAGCATTTT
TRBV15	TRBD2	once	TRBJ2-3	CATSSTLAGVDTQYF	TGTGCCACCAGCTCGACCCTAGCGGGAGTAGATACGCAGTATTTT
TRBV5-8	-	-	TRBJ1-1	CASSLEGRGTEAFF	TGTGCCAGCAGCTTAGAGGGGCGAGGGACTGAAGCTTTCTTT
TRBV3-1/TRBV3-2	-	-	TRBJ1-2	CASSLLWGGEDGYTF	TGTGCCAGCAGCCTCCTTTGGGGAGGGGAGGATGGCTACACCTTC
TRBV4-1	-	-	TRBJ2-7	CASSRTSGSYEQYF	TGCGCCAGCAGCCGCACATCAGGGTCCTACGAGCAGTACTTC
TRBV2	-	-	TRBJ2-7	CASRLDSYEQYF	TGTGCCAGCAGACTGGACAGCTACGAGCAGTACTTC
TRBV29-1	-	-	TRBJ1-2	CSVDPGRGFDYGYTF	TGCAGCGTGGACCCAGGGAGGGGGTTTGACTATGGCTACACCTTC
TRBV7-2	TRBD2	-	TRBJ2-3	CASSLVPSGGPDTQYF	TGTGCCAGCAGCTTAGTACCTAGCGGGGGGCCAGATACGCAGTATTTT
TRBV7-8	-	-	TRBJ1-1	CASSLTGTEAFF	TGTGCCAGCAGCTTGACAGGCACTGAAGCTTTCTTT
TRBV2	-	-	TRBJ2-1	CASTSSPEQFF	TGTGCCAGCACCTCGTCTCCCGAGCAGTTCTTC